These T cell receptor beta chains were read from a single sample in a study of blood T cell repertoires in COVID-19. Sequencing used immunoSEQ multiplex PCR; TCRdb keeps in-frame clones, though not all of them. Among tens of thousands of clones listed, 70% to 90% were seen once. The sequenced sample consisted of PBMCs or T cells enriched from blood (not recorded which). The receptors were gathered from a woman between 35 and 50 years old with acute COVID-19. Each CDR3 is given with its conserved first and last residue. D genes are given only for firm matches. Clone size appears in some rows only: once, few, many, or a class for an expanded clone.

J gene	D gene	clone size	V gene	CDR3 protein	CDR3 DNA
TRBJ1-2	.	.	TRBV19	CASSAQGEGGYTF	TGTGCCAGTAGTGCACAGGGAGAAGGAGGCTACACCTTC
TRBJ1-6	.	.	TRBV4-1	CASRNEGGDNSPLHF	TGCGCCAGCAGAAACGAGGGAGGCGATAATTCACCCCTCCACTTT
TRBJ2-2	.	.	TRBV19	CASRGTPNTGELFF	TGTGCCAGTAGGGGGACACCGAACACCGGGGAGCTGTTTTTT
TRBJ2-1	TRBD1	.	TRBV28	CASSLDRGYNEQFF	TGTGCCAGCAGCCTTGACAGGGGCTACAATGAGCAGTTCTTC
TRBJ1-5	TRBD1	.	TRBV19	CASSRISGGDQPQHF	TGTGCCAGTAGTCGTATTTCAGGGGGCGATCAGCCCCAGCATTTT
TRBJ1-4	.	few	TRBV6-5	CASSLDRITNEKLFF	TGTGCCAGCAGCCTCGACAGAATAACTAATGAAAAACTGTTTTTT
TRBJ2-3	TRBD2	.	TRBV5-8	CASSTGLAGISSTDTQYF	TGTGCCAGCAGCACTGGACTAGCGGGGATTTCTAGCACAGATACGCAGTATTTT
TRBJ2-1	.	.	TRBV7-9	CASSLALGWEQFF	TGTGCCAGCAGCTTAGCGCTCGGTTGGGAGCAGTTCTTC
TRBJ1-2	.	few	TRBV6-1	CASSEGEGGYYGYTF	TGTGCCAGCAGTGAAGGGGAGGGGGGATACTATGGCTACACCTTC
TRBJ2-1	.	.	TRBV2	CASSAPGLAKFF	TGTGCCAGCAGCGCCCCGGGGCTAGCGAAGTTCTTC
TRBJ2-2	TRBD2	once	TRBV27	CASSPRRAGGIFRPGELFF	TGTGCCAGCAGTCCCCGCCGAGCGGGAGGGATATTTAGGCCCGGGGAGCTGTTTTTT
TRBJ1-3	TRBD1	.	TRBV28	CASSLAQGAWGNTIYF	TGTGCCAGCAGTCTCGCACAGGGGGCATGGGGAAACACCATATATTTT
TRBJ1-2	.	.	TRBV28	CASSFPQAGYTF	TGTGCCAGCAGTTTTCCCCAGGCGGGCTACACCTTC
TRBJ1-1	.	.	TRBV6-5	CATGGGVNTEAFF	TGTGCCACGGGGGGGGGAGTTAACACTGAAGCTTTCTTT
TRBJ2-1	TRBD1	.	TRBV7-7	CASSNGQGSHNEQFF	TGTGCTAGCAGTAACGGACAGGGATCCCACAATGAGCAGTTCTTC
TRBJ1-6	.	.	TRBV5-6	CASSPRTGNNSPLHF	TGTGCCAGCAGCCCGCGGACGGGGAATAATTCACCCCTCCACTTT
TRBJ1-5	TRBD1	.	TRBV6-1	CASSEDGQGGRTQHF	TGTGCCAGCAGTGAAGACGGACAGGGTGGGCGGACCCAGCATTTT
TRBJ2-1	TRBD2	.	TRBV24-1	CATSDQSLASGRAVDNEQFF	TGTGCCACCAGTGATCAATCCTTGGCTAGCGGGAGGGCCGTCGACAATGAGCAGTTCTTC
TRBJ1-2	.	.	TRBV3-1/TRBV3-2	CASSQDGGVNYGYTF	TGTGCCAGCAGCCAAGATGGGGGGGTGAACTATGGCTACACCTTC
TRBJ2-1	.	.	TRBV7-2	CASSLVRGQEQFF	TGTGCCAGCAGCTTAGTGCGGGGGCAGGAGCAGTTCTTC
TRBJ2-3	.	.	TRBV4-1	CASSQVSGPPDTQYF	TGCGCCAGCAGCCAAGTCAGCGGCCCCCCAGATACGCAGTATTTT
TRBJ2-3	.	.	TRBV4-2	CASSRLRRGERIDTQYF	TGTGCCAGCAGCCGACTGAGGAGGGGTGAGCGAATAGATACGCAGTATTTT
TRBJ1-5	TRBD1	.	TRBV19	CASSSTGGGLYQPQHF	TGTGCCAGTAGTAGTACAGGGGGGGGGCTATATCAGCCCCAGCATTTT